Described below is a single TCR beta chain sequence and its context. This may stem from a read error, because a much larger clone lies one nucleotide away. This sample was taken from a study of human T cells and chemical hapten exposure. MiXCR was run by TCRdb on the RACE reads, yielding one entry per CDR3 protein. The repertoire includes roughly 30,000 distinct CDR3 sequences, 9.4% of them detected once, and approximately 7% sits in the top ten. Stated time point: patch test 2, 6 weeks after DPC sensitization. Treatment indicated: therapeutic diphenylcyclopropenone sensitization with weekly scalp DPC. Every donor had alopecia and was 18 to 70 years old; all were suitable for DPC. The sequencing here drew on whole blood, taken in connection with sensitization to the hapten diphenylcyclopropenone (DPC). The sequence came from a man aged 25-40 years with alopecia areata. Some clones in this sample may be carry-over from other donors' samples.

The CDR3 loop reads CASSELAGDYDEQFF. The CDR3, as DNA: TGTGCCAGCAGTGAGCTAGCGGGAGACTACGATGAGCAGTTCTTC. This chain connects TRBV2 to TRBJ2-1; 10 positions agree with TRBD2. The germline V gene has CDR1 SNHLY and CDR2 FYNNEI. This CDR3 spans 15 amino acids.